These T cell receptor beta chains were read from a single sample in a study of blood T cell repertoires in COVID-19. The protocol was immunoSEQ multiplex PCR, while the TCRdb copy is restricted to in-frame clones and leaves out a portion. Of approximately 140,000 clones listed, 65% to 85% are singletons. Sequencing was carried out using peripheral blood. Every receptor here comes from a man aged 60 to 75 with active or convalescent COVID-19. Both conserved end residues are part of each CDR3. D genes are given only for firm matches. Size tells how often a clone was seen (once, few, many) or the class of an expanded clone, and some rows leave it out.

clone_size,j_call,cdr3_length,v_call,d_call,cdr3_aa,cdr3_nt
few,TRBJ1-1,14,TRBV7-3,TRBD1,CASSSTGANTEAFF,TGTGCCAGCAGCTCGACAGGGGCCAACACTGAAGCTTTCTTT
NA,TRBJ1-2,15,TRBV30,TRBD1,CAWAPLGTGVKGYTF,TGTGCCTGGGCCCCCCTCGGGACAGGGGTAAAAGGCTACACCTTC
NA,TRBJ2-5,14,TRBV13,TRBD1,CASSLGTGQETQYF,TGTGCCAGCAGCCTCGGGACAGGGCAAGAGACCCAGTACTTC
once,TRBJ2-7,14,TRBV5-4,NA,CASSGPGHDYEQYF,TGTGCCAGCAGCGGGCCGGGACACGATTACGAGCAGTACTTC
few,TRBJ1-1,14,TRBV3-1/TRBV3-2,NA,CASSPRGEGTEAFF,TGTGCCAGCAGCCCCCGGGGGGAGGGAACTGAAGCTTTCTTT
NA,TRBJ2-7,14,TRBV5-1,NA,CASSRGGAGEGQYF,TGCGCCAGCAGCCGAGGGGGGGCAGGCGAGGGGCAGTACTTC
once,TRBJ1-1,19,TRBV27,TRBD1,CASSLPGQGGGALNTEAFF,TGTGCCAGCAGTTTACCCGGACAGGGGGGAGGGGCCTTGAACACTGAAGCTTTCTTT
NA,TRBJ2-7,16,TRBV11-2,NA,CASSLDVRGLSYEQYF,TGTGCCAGCAGCTTAGATGTTAGGGGCCTTTCCTACGAGCAGTACTTC
NA,TRBJ1-2,14,TRBV6-6,NA,CASTPSGANYGYTF,TGTGCCAGCACCCCCAGCGGAGCTAACTATGGCTACACCTTC
few,TRBJ1-6,12,TRBV6-1,NA,CASSEPGLPLHF,TGTGCCAGCAGTGAACCGGGTCTACCCCTCCACTTT
NA,TRBJ2-1,16,TRBV4-3,TRBD2,CASAPGGGRSRNEQFF,TGCGCCAGCGCCCCGGGGGGCGGGAGGTCGCGCAATGAGCAGTTCTTC
NA,TRBJ1-4,14,TRBV19,TRBD1,CASSSGQGLEKLFF,TGTGCCAGTAGTTCCGGACAGGGTCTTGAAAAACTGTTTTTT
NA,TRBJ2-3,14,TRBV13,NA,CASSSWGEIVTQYF,TGTGCCAGCAGCTCCTGGGGGGAGATCGTTACGCAGTATTTT
few,TRBJ2-1,16,TRBV4-1,TRBD2,CASSQERPSGSNEQFF,TGCGCCAGCAGCCAAGAGCGACCTAGCGGGAGTAATGAGCAGTTCTTC
NA,TRBJ1-4,17,TRBV9,NA,CASSDSRGTVANEKLFF,TGTGCCAGCAGCGATTCCAGGGGAACAGTGGCTAATGAAAAACTGTTTTTT
NA,TRBJ2-1,14,TRBV13,NA,CASTDIGRDNEQFF,TGTGCCAGCACGGACATCGGACGGGACAATGAGCAGTTCTTC
NA,TRBJ2-7,14,TRBV5-1,TRBD1,CASSRDRGGYEQYF,TGCGCCAGCAGCCGGGACAGGGGTGGCTACGAGCAGTACTTC
NA,TRBJ2-1,12,TRBV7-3,NA,CASSYVANEQFF,TGTGCCAGCAGCTACGTGGCAAATGAGCAGTTCTTC
NA,TRBJ1-6,14,TRBV4-2,NA,CASSQANRHSPLHF,TGTGCCAGCAGCCAAGCTAATCGTCATTCACCCCTCCACTTT
once,TRBJ2-7,13,TRBV6-5,NA,CASSRQAPYEQYF,TGTGCCAGCAGCCGACAGGCCCCCTACGAGCAGTACTTC
NA,TRBJ1-1,15,TRBV6-2/TRBV6-3,NA,CASSFSGGVNTEAFF,TGTGCCAGCAGTTTCAGCGGGGGGGTGAACACTGAAGCTTTCTTT
NA,TRBJ2-2,15,TRBV11-2,TRBD2,CASCAVAGGTGELFF,TGTGCCAGTTGTGCCGTAGCGGGAGGAACCGGGGAGCTGTTTTTT
NA,TRBJ2-3,13,TRBV5-1,NA,CASSWGLEDTQYF,TGCGCCAGCAGCTGGGGACTCGAGGATACGCAGTATTTT
NA,TRBJ2-7,14,TRBV4-1,TRBD1,CASSQLGTVGEQYF,TGCGCCAGCAGCCAATTGGGGACAGTGGGGGAGCAGTACTTC
few,TRBJ1-2,15,TRBV4-1,NA,CASSQVGRAAYGYTF,TGCGCCAGCAGCCAAGTGGGCAGGGCGGCCTATGGCTACACCTTC
NA,TRBJ1-3,20,TRBV6-6,TRBD1,CASSPRPGQTLFYSGNTIYF,TGTGCCAGCAGTCCCCGCCCGGGACAGACTCTATTCTACTCTGGAAACACCATATATTTT
NA,TRBJ2-6,16,TRBV19,TRBD1,CASSNRGIPGANVLTF,TGTGCCAGTAGCAACAGGGGGATCCCTGGGGCCAACGTCCTGACTTTC
NA,TRBJ2-5,20,TRBV4-1,TRBD2,CASSHRPGQDSGRARETQYF,TGCGCCAGCAGCCATAGGCCGGGACAGGATAGCGGGAGGGCCAGGGAGACCCAGTACTTC
NA,TRBJ2-7,11,TRBV5-6,NA,CASSFGDEQYF,TGTGCCAGCAGCTTCGGTGACGAGCAGTACTTC
once,TRBJ2-1,15,TRBV5-4,TRBD2,CASSPTSGRAIEQFF,TGTGCCAGCAGCCCTACTAGCGGGAGGGCCATAGAGCAGTTCTTC
NA,TRBJ1-4,18,TRBV3-1/TRBV3-2,NA,CASSQGGRGFATNEKLFF,TGTGCCAGCAGCCAAGGTGGTCGGGGGTTTGCAACTAATGAAAAACTGTTTTTT
NA,TRBJ1-1,13,TRBV28,TRBD1,CAILGDRVTEAFF,TGTGCCATCTTGGGGGACAGGGTCACTGAAGCTTTCTTT
NA,TRBJ2-5,14,TRBV7-3,TRBD1,CASSTGGPQETQYF,TGTGCCAGCAGCACAGGGGGGCCCCAAGAGACCCAGTACTTC
NA,TRBJ2-7,16,TRBV4-2,TRBD2,CASSHFGLAGRYEQYF,TGTGCCAGCAGCCACTTCGGACTAGCGGGACGGTACGAGCAGTACTTC
NA,TRBJ2-1,14,TRBV2,NA,CASARGNTGNEQFF,TGTGCCAGCGCCCGCGGGAACACTGGGAATGAGCAGTTCTTC
NA,TRBJ1-1,13,TRBV7-9,NA,CASSFREDTEAFF,TGTGCCAGCAGCTTCAGGGAGGACACTGAAGCTTTCTTT
NA,TRBJ2-2,16,TRBV4-2,NA,CASSQADRGGTGELFF,TGTGCCAGCAGCCAAGCCGATAGAGGGGGAACTGGGGAGCTGTTTTTT
NA,TRBJ1-4,15,TRBV4-2,NA,CASSPVKGDNEKLFF,TGTGCCAGCAGTCCAGTAAAGGGGGATAATGAAAAACTGTTTTTT
NA,TRBJ2-3,14,TRBV9,TRBD2,CASSAGAGTDTQYF,TGTGCCAGCAGTGCGGGAGCAGGCACAGATACGCAGTATTTT
NA,TRBJ2-7,15,TRBV7-2,NA,CASSQYSGNSYEQYF,TGTGCCAGCAGCCAATACTCAGGGAATTCCTACGAGCAGTACTTC
NA,TRBJ2-1,14,TRBV7-2,NA,CASSLENRYNEQFF,TGTGCCAGCAGCTTAGAGAACAGATACAATGAGCAGTTCTTC
NA,TRBJ2-2,16,TRBV11-3,NA,CASSLEAGANTGELFF,TGTGCCAGCAGCTTAGAGGCAGGGGCCAACACCGGGGAGCTGTTTTTT
NA,TRBJ2-1,12,TRBV11-2,NA,CASSGGWTQQFF,TGTGCCAGCAGCGGGGGGTGGACCCAGCAGTTCTTC
NA,TRBJ1-1,12,TRBV6-1,NA,CASSESTGQAFF,TGTGCCAGCAGTGAAAGCACAGGCCAAGCTTTCTTT
NA,TRBJ2-2,15,TRBV2,TRBD1,CASSKTGVNTGELFF,TGTGCCAGCAGTAAAACAGGGGTGAACACCGGGGAGCTGTTTTTT
NA,TRBJ1-1,13,TRBV9,NA,CASSPEAGSRAFF,TGTGCCAGCAGCCCTGAAGCGGGGAGTAGGGCTTTCTTT
NA,TRBJ1-3,15,TRBV27,NA,CASSLQGLSGNTIYF,TGTGCCAGCAGTTTGCAGGGACTCTCTGGAAACACCATATATTTT
NA,TRBJ1-2,17,TRBV7-2,TRBD1,CASSLGFGARGYYGYTF,TGTGCCAGCAGCTTAGGGTTCGGAGCCAGGGGGTACTATGGCTACACCTTC
NA,TRBJ1-3,13,TRBV11-3,NA,CASSSNSGNTIYF,TGTGCCAGCAGCTCTAACTCTGGAAACACCATATATTTT
NA,TRBJ2-3,12,TRBV19,NA,CASSIGGNTQYF,TGTGCCAGTAGTATAGGAGGAAATACGCAGTATTTT